Following are 24 T cell receptor beta chains from one sample sequenced in a study of T-cell reconstitution after alpha-beta-depleted transplantation in children (dated by TCRdb to the mid-2010s). This sample's treatment or condition label indicates: allogeneic hematopoietic cell transplantation with graft depleted of TCRalphabeta T cells and CD19 B cells. The library was prepared using PCR. The listed sequencing device is Illumina HiSeq 2500. TCR library preparation used molecular barcoding, with unique molecular identifiers applied to normalize quantification of the TCRbeta repertoire. Clones were called with MiXCR by TCRdb after fastp trimmed the public reads at Q25, and only in-frame beta chains were retained. Records with the same CDR3 protein are collapsed into one entry carrying the most frequent genes and DNA. The table for this sample lists some 150,000 distinct CDR3 sequences; around 8.5% of them were counted only once. The top ten hold roughly 18% of the sample.

This specimen was PBMCs, mostly from graft donor cells, taken 180 days after TCRalphabeta/CD19-depleted stem cell transplant. These receptors all stem from a female patient aged 2-9 years who had a stem cell transplant for congenital amegakaryocytic thrombocytopenia, so the T cells may come from the graft donor.

This clonotype was seen repeatedly, ten times or more. The rearrangement links TRBV6-5 to TRBJ2-3; possible D gene TRBD2, 5 bases. CDR3 size: 14 residues. With 4 bases removed from V and 5 bases from J, the gap between germline ends came to 13 bases. Germline V gene data show CDR1 as MNHEY and CDR2 as SVGAGI. The CDR3 DNA follows: TGTGCCAGCAGTTCACACAACGAGGGAGATACGCAGTATTTT. It encodes CASSSHNEGDTQYF.

This clonotype was picked up many times. As DNA, the CDR3 is TGTGCCAGCAGCCACCGACAGGAGGAGGCTTTCTTT. It codes for CASSHRQEEAFF. The chain has TRBV3-1 and TRBJ1-1, with a tentative D call TRBD1 (6 bases). V was trimmed by 3 bases and J by 11 bases, leaving 13 bases between them. Germline-derived CDR1 and CDR2 are LGHDT and YNNKEL (reference sequence). The CDR3 consists of 12 residues.

The table lists this clonotype with a few counts. V is TRBV3-1 and J is TRBJ2-2; D remains unclear. CDR3 length: 13 residues. Germline values: CDR1 LGHDT, CDR2 YNNKEL (reference sequence). Trimming took 6 bases from V and 1 from J, leaving 6 bases between them. CDR3 coding DNA: TGTGCCAGCAGGTGGGGGAACACCGGGGAGCTGTTTTTT. Protein product: CASRWGNTGELFF.

This rearrangement joins TRBV5-4 to TRBJ2-7; D is possibly TRBD1 or TRBD2 (5 bases each). Germline V gene sequence: CDR1 SGHNT, CDR2 YYREEE (reference sequence). Deletions cut 4 bases from V and 9 bases from J, with 17 bases between. This CDR3 spans 13 amino acids. Written as DNA, the CDR3 is TGTGCCAGCAGCCCCGGGACGAGGGAAAGGCAGTACTTC. It encodes CASSPGTRERQYF.

This clonotype was counted many times. The chain employs TRBV20-1 and TRBJ2-3; tentatively, D is TRBD2 (6 bases). The CDR3 has 15 residues. The germline V and J ends were trimmed by 3 bases and 0 bases, with 13 bases remaining between them. Germline V CDR1 and CDR2: DFQATT, SNEGSKA (reference sequence). The DNA of the CDR3 is TGCAGTGCTAGTTTCCGGAGGGAGAGCACAGATACGCAGTATTTT. Protein product: CSASFRRESTDTQYF.

Many counts were recorded for this clonotype. This sequence joins TRBV6-1 and TRBJ2-3; TRBD2 aligns across 8 bases. From germline, CDR1 is MNHNS and CDR2 SASEGT. The CDR3 has 15 amino acids. Trimming cost V 1 base and J 4 bases; bases outside gene matches: 4. The CDR3 nucleotides are TGTGCCAGCAGTGAAGGATTAGCGGGACCAGATACGCAGTATTTT. Its translation: CASSEGLAGPDTQYF.

This chain uses TRBV4-1 with TRBJ2-6, with D maybe TRBD2 (6 bases). V lost 2 bases and J 0 bases, leaving 14 bases between the germline ends. The CDR3 sequence is 18 residues long. The germline V gene encodes CDR1 MGHRA and CDR2 YSYEKL. The CDR3 region has the DNA TGCGCCAGCAGCCAACACCCGGGACTGACCTCTGGGGCCAACGTCCTGACTTTC. Translated, it gives CASSQHPGLTSGANVLTF.

This clonotype came up a few times. The chain has TRBV7-8 and TRBJ2-1; 12 nucleotides agree with TRBD2. CDR1 and CDR2 (germline): SGHVS, FQNEAQ. The V and J ends lost 5 bases and 7 bases, in that order; junction bases with no gene match: 6. CDR3 length: 15 residues. CDR3 sequence (DNA): TGTGCCAGCAGCGTACTAGCGGGAGGCGGTAATGAGCAGTTCTTC. Translating gives CASSVLAGGGNEQFF.

This clonotype was observed a few times. This chain connects TRBV18 to TRBJ1-3, with TRBD1 matching over 8 bases. CDR1 KGHSH and CDR2 LQKENI come from the germline V gene. Trimming cost V 6 bases and J 0 bases; bases outside gene matches: 10. The CDR3 loop spans 17 amino acids. CDR3 in amino acids: CASSVSQGANSGNTIYF. CDR3 nucleotides: TGTGCCAGCTCCGTCTCCCAGGGGGCGAACTCTGGAAACACCATATATTTT.

This clonotype was recorded many times. The genes are TRBV5-1 and TRBJ1-2, with TRBD1 matching 9 bases. The CDR3 runs to 14 residues. Per the germline V gene, CDR1 is SGHRS and CDR2 is YFSETQ. The J segment lost 6 bases and the V segment lost 4 bases, leaving 7 bases of the junction unmatched. Here the CDR3 DNA reads TGCGCCAGCAGCCAAACAGGGGGCGGAAATGGCTACACCTTC. Translating it yields CASSQTGGGNGYTF.

This clonotype occurred a few times. This chain joins TRBV7-8 and TRBJ1-2; possible D gene TRBD1, 5 bases. The CDR3 is 15 residues long. Germline values: CDR1 SGHVS, CDR2 FQNEAQ. V was clipped by 5 bases and J by 1 base, with 14 bases between them. In DNA form, the CDR3 reads TGTGCCAGCAGCCCCCGGGACGGCTTTAACTATGGCTACACCTTC. Translated, it gives CASSPRDGFNYGYTF.

This clonotype was recorded a few times. The chain employs TRBV5-1 and TRBJ2-7, with D unresolved. Trimming pared 1 base from V and 6 bases from J, leaving 17 bases between. CDR3 length: 15 amino acids. Per germline, CDR1 SGHRS and CDR2 YFSETQ. CDR3: CASSLSSGSLGEQYF. In DNA form, the CDR3 reads TGCGCCAGCAGCTTGTCTTCAGGAAGTCTGGGCGAGCAGTACTTC.

Only a few counts were recorded for this clonotype. The chain uses TRBV5-1 and TRBJ2-3, with D unresolved. The germline CDR1 and CDR2 sequences are SGHRS and YFSETQ. V shed 0 bases and J shed 0 bases, with 5 bases lying between them. The CDR3 sequence is 14 residues long. The CDR3 sequence is CASSLASSTDTQYF. The CDR3 coding sequence is TGCGCCAGCAGCTTGGCCAGTAGCACAGATACGCAGTATTTT.

This rearrangement joins TRBV30 to TRBJ2-7, with D perhaps TRBD1 (6 bases). Trimming stripped 3 bases from V and 6 bases from J, with 21 bases between. Germline assignment: CDR1 GTSNPN and CDR2 SVGIG (reference sequence). The CDR3 has 15 residues. DNA for the CDR3: TGTGCCTGGAGCGTGGGATTGGGCAGGGGAACCGAGCAGTACTTC. Protein sequence: CAWSVGLGRGTEQYF.

The sample holds many counts of this clonotype. V usage is TRBV6-1 and J usage is TRBJ2-7; TRBD2 might be the D (5 bases). Germline V gene sequence: CDR1 MNHNS, CDR2 SASEGT. Trimming removed 2 bases at V and 6 bases at J, with 17 bases between. The CDR3 is made up of 15 amino acids. CDR3 DNA: TGTGCCAGCAGTGAAAAGGGCCGGGGTGTTGGCGAGCAGTACTTC. It codes for CASSEKGRGVGEQYF.

This clonotype has at least ten counts. The chain is built from TRBV20-1 and TRBJ2-7, with 7 bases identical to TRBD2. Germline-derived CDR1 and CDR2 are DFQATT and SNEGSKA (reference sequence). The CDR3 sequence is 11 residues long. Trimming removed 7 bases from V and 3 bases from J; junction bases left unmatched: 3. CDR3 amino acids: CSVREDYEQYF. The CDR3 nucleotides are TGCAGTGTTCGGGAGGACTACGAGCAGTACTTC.

This clonotype was detected many times. V is TRBV28 and J is TRBJ2-2; D not resolved. The ends were cut back, 2 bases at V and 4 bases at J, with 5 bases in the middle. Germline CDR1 reads MDHEN; CDR2 reads SYDVKM. The CDR3 has 13 residues. CDR3 nucleotide sequence: TGTGCCAGCAGTTTACCTAGCACCGGGGAGCTGTTTTTT. Protein sequence: CASSLPSTGELFF.

The DNA of the CDR3 is TGTGCCATCGGCTTCGGACAGGCCTACGAGCAGTACTTC. This gives the protein CAIGFGQAYEQYF. V gene TRBV13 combines with J gene TRBJ2-7, with 7 bases lining up with TRBD1. In germline, CDR1 is PRHDT, CDR2 FYEKMQ (reference sequence). V was pared by 10 bases and J by 2 bases, with 8 bases of the junction left unmatched. The CDR3 loop spans 13 amino acids.

The J gene is TRBJ2-7, the V gene TRBV28, with D possibly being TRBD1 or TRBD2 (6 bases each). This CDR3 is built from 14 residues. The germline V gene has CDR1 MDHEN and CDR2 SYDVKM. The V and J ends lost 3 bases and 5 bases respectively, with 14 bases between them. The CDR3 protein is CASSFRGHGDEQYF. The CDR3 DNA reads as TGTGCCAGCAGTTTTCGGGGGCATGGGGACGAGCAGTACTTC.

This clonotype came up many times. The chain joins TRBV12-3 or TRBV12-4 to TRBJ2-2, with no clear D. The CDR3 length is 14 residues. With 7 bases removed from V and 3 bases from J, the gap between germline ends came to 12 bases. The CDR3 coding sequence is TGTGCCAGCACCCCGGGCGGCTACACCGGGGAGCTGTTTTTT. Translated, it gives CASTPGGYTGELFF.

This clonotype came up a few times. The gene calls are TRBV7-2 and TRBJ2-7, with TRBD1 matching over 10 bases. Germline loops: CDR1 SGHTA, CDR2 FQGNSA. The CDR3 totals 15 residues. With V trimmed by 2 bases and J by 3 bases, 4 bases remained unmatched. The CDR3 is CASSLFGTGVYEQYF. CDR3 nucleotide sequence: TGTGCCAGCAGCTTATTTGGGACAGGGGTCTACGAGCAGTACTTC.

This clonotype occurred many times. The chain uses TRBV5-6 and TRBJ2-2; D is undetermined. This CDR3 comprises 15 residues. V dropped 0 bases and J dropped 6 bases, with 12 bases sitting between them. The germline V gene has CDR1 SGHDT and CDR2 YYEEEE. The DNA for the CDR3 is TGTGCCAGCAGCTTGGGGCAGACTCGACCCGGGGAGCTGTTTTTT. Protein product: CASSLGQTRPGELFF.

V gene TRBV6-2 or TRBV6-3 combines with J gene TRBJ2-7, with 10 bases that match TRBD1. The V segment lost 6 bases and the J segment 5 bases; nucleotides outside the gene matches: 4. Germline CDR1 reads MNHEY; CDR2 reads SVGEGT. CDR3 length: 13 amino acids. The CDR3 nucleotides read TGTGCCAGCAGCCGCGGGACAGGGGACGAGCAGTACTTC. It is translated as CASSRGTGDEQYF.

The V call is TRBV12-3 or TRBV12-4, the J call TRBJ1-5, with D possibly TRBD1 on 5 matching bases. The CDR3 is 13 residues long. Trimming pared 6 bases from V and 7 bases from J, leaving 13 bases between. CDR3 DNA sequence: TGTGCCAGCAGGGGTCCAGGGAGGCAGCCCCAGCATTTT. The encoded protein is CASRGPGRQPQHF.